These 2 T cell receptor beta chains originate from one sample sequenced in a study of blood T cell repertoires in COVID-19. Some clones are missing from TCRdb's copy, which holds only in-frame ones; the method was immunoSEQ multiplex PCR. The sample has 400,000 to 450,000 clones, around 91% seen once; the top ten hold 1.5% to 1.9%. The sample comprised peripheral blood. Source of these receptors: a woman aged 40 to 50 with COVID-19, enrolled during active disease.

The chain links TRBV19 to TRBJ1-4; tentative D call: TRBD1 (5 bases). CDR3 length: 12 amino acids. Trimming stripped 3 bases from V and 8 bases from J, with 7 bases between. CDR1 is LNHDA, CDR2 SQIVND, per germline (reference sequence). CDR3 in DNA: TGTGCCAGTAGTATTGGGGGGGAAAAACTGTTTTTT. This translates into CASSIGGEKLFF. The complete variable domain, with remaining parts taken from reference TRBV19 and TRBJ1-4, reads DGGITQSPKYLFRKEGQNVTLSCEQNLNHDAMYWYRQDPGQGLRLIYYSQIVNDFQKGDIAEGYSVSREKKESFPLTVTSAQKNPTAFYLCASSIGGEKLFFGSGTQLSVL.

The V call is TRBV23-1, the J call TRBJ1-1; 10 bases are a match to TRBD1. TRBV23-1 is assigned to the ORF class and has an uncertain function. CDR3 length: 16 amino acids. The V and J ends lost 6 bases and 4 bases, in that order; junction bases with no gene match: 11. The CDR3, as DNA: TGCGCCAGCAGGAGGACAGGGGGAGTCCACAGCACTGAAGCTTTCTTT. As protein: CASRRTGGVHSTEAFF.